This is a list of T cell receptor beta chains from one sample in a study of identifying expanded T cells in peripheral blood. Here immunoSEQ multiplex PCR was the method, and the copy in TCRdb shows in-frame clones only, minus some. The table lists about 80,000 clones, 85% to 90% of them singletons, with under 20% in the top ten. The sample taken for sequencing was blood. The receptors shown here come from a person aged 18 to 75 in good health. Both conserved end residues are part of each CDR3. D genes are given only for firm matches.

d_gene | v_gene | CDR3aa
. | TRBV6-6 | CASSYSPSTDTGELFF
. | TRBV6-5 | CASSYSRLMDSPLHF
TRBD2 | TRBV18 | CASSPSTIAGGTYEQYF
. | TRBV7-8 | CASSSKSSYNEQFF
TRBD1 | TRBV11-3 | CASSLTGANRINQPQHF
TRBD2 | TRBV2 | CASSGLAGPWGDTQYF
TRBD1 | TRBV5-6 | CASSSGTGELWDEQFF
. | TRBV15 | CATSRDFNQPQHF
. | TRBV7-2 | CASSLRWAGYEQYF
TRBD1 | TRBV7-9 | CASGQGARGNTIYF
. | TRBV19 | CASSTFGPPRDSPLHF
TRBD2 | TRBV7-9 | CASSFQGSGGAGNEQFF
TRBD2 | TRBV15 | CATSREASGGADTQYF
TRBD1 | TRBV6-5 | CASSYSTGTYEQYF
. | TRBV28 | CASSGLANTEAFF
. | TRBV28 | CASSPSGFNANQPQHF
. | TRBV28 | CASATHGQLNQPQHF
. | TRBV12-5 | CASGLVRDGTTTLTDTDTQYF
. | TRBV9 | CASSARDGRDQPQHF
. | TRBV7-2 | CASSLARSLSYEQYF
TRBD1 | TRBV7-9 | CASSQDRGQQETQYF
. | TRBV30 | CAWSVQPSEETQYF
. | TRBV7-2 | CASSLGLAGTQYF
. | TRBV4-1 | CASSQEGGVDYGYTF